This TCR beta chain derives from a study of blood T cell repertoires in COVID-19 (dated by TCRdb to 2018 to 2020). In the study overall: Samples covering the acute and convalescent phases of COVID-19 were provided by collaborators in the United States, Italy and Spain. The prospective study material was composed of cDNA or gDNA derived from T cells, B-cell-depleted T cells, or PBMCs. The dataset comprised deeply sampled blood TCRbeta repertoires from subjects exposed to, actively infected with, or recovered from COVID-19. The repertoires were released in a freely available public database intended as a resource for research on the immune response to SARS-CoV-2. The samples were drawn from two sources: the first 160 participants of the ongoing ImmuneRACE study, and fewer than 1,500 subjects contributed by 6 global collaborators. Sample metadata almost always included a de-identified subject ID, COVID-19 status, age in years and sex. Where HLA class I and class II types were available, the types were taken from metadata supplied by the sample provider, not from assay-based typing.

Overall study results and their limits: Clinical and demographic metadata were provided uncurated, with the amount varying by source and participant.

As concerns this clone: What this receptor recognizes is not known. No base qualities exist here, and no much larger clone lies one base off it.

TCRbeta CDR3 regions were amplified from genomic DNA using the immunoSEQ Assay, a bias-controlled multiplex PCR. The authors processed their data as follows. The number of nucleated cells in each sample was estimated by amplification of reference gene primers within the assay. Sequence reads were collapsed and filtered to measure the absolute abundance of every unique TCRbeta CDR3 rearrangement. For each sample, productive Simpson clonality was calculated as the square root of Simpson's diversity index over productive rearrangements. TCRdb limited this immuneACCESS table to in-frame rearrangements with V and J called. A share of clones is missing; checked studies link under half to unresolved V genes, and the rest is unexplained. V and J calls and clone size are copied from that table; D and trimming were computed from the DNA. The sample yields 140,000 to 150,000 clones; 75% to 85% were counted once. The top ten hold roughly 10% of the sample.

Collaborating institutions collected whole blood in K2EDTA tubes following their own protocols. For TCRbeta analysis, collaborator samples were shipped as frozen whole blood, as isolated PBMCs, or as DNA extracted from either sample type. The CDR3 starts with the cysteine, ends with the phenylalanine, and has 15 residues. Just CDR3 DNA is preserved here, 45 bases in frame from base 1. The germline V gene sets CDR1 to SGHDN and CDR2 to FVKESK. The V end loses 0 bases and the J end loses 5 bases, and a stretch of 13 bases separates them. The sequence derives from a man in his sixties with active or convalescent COVID-19. In this chain, TRBV14 is recombined with TRBJ2-5, with a tentative D gene TRBD1 over 5 matching bases. Sequencing was carried out using peripheral blood. The DNA is TGTGCCAGCAGCCAAGATCAGGGAACTTGGGAGACCCAGTACTTC. Its protein is CASSQDQGTWETQYF.